Presented here are 24 T cell receptor beta chains from one specimen sequenced in a study of OX40 agonist ivuxolimab in advanced cancers. Only in-frame clones appear in the TCRdb table, and some are missing; sequencing was by immunoSEQ multiplex PCR. The sample holds 80,000 to 90,000 clones, about 88% seen once. The sequencing here drew on CD4+ or CD8+ T cells sorted from blood, taken in a trial of the OX40 agonist ivuxolimab. The receptors derive from an adult with an advanced solid tumor such as melanoma, head and neck, liver or kidney cancer.

This rearrangement joins TRBV5-6 to TRBJ2-7; 12 bases line up with TRBD1. The CDR3 spans 18 residues. J lost 6 bases, V lost 4 bases, and 17 bases had no gene match. Germline CDR1 and CDR2: SGHDT and YYEEEE. The CDR3: CASSPRLGFGTGGSEQYF. The CDR3 coding sequence is TGTGCCAGCAGCCCTCGTTTAGGTTTCGGGACAGGGGGCTCCGAGCAGTACTTC.

CDR3 sequence (DNA): TGCGCCAGCAACGAAGCGCCCAGCTCTGGAAACACCATATATTTT. Translated, it gives CASNEAPSSGNTIYF. The chain joins TRBV10-2 to TRBJ1-3; D gene uncertain. Germline-derived CDR1 and CDR2 are WSHSY and SAAADI. The CDR3 is 15 residues long. Trimming shortened V by 7 bases and J by 0 bases, and 13 bases separated the two germline ends.

The chain uses TRBV11-2 and TRBJ2-5, with D perhaps matching TRBD1 (6 bases). CDR3 size: 15 residues. Germline loops: CDR1 SGHAT, CDR2 FQNNGV. Between the trimmed V and J ends, which lost 5 bases and 3 bases, there was a span of 16 bases. CDR3 in DNA: TGTGCCAGCAGCCATGGCGGCACAGGGAAAGAGACCCAGTACTTC. This encodes CASSHGGTGKETQYF.

CDR3 sequence (DNA): TGTGCCGGAGGGGGAAGCACTGAAGCTTTCTTT. As protein: CAGGGSTEAFF. The rearrangement uses TRBV6-1 and TRBJ1-1; D is possibly TRBD1 (6 bases). This CDR3 comprises 11 residues. Looked up from germline, CDR1 is MNHNS and CDR2 is SASEGT. V lost 11 bases, J lost 4 bases, and 11 bases lay in between.

This chain joins TRBV28 and TRBJ2-5; either TRBD1 or TRBD2 may fit D (5 bases each). CDR3 size: 16 residues. V lost 5 bases and J 0 bases, leaving 16 bases between the germline ends. CDR1 and CDR2 (germline): MDHEN, SYDVKM. The CDR3 protein is CASSTLRDGYQETQYF. The DNA for the CDR3 is TGTGCCAGCAGTACACTAAGGGACGGATACCAAGAGACCCAGTACTTC.

This sequence joins TRBV5-4 and TRBJ1-4; a weak D match, TRBD1 (5 bases). Germline V gene data show CDR1 as SGHNT and CDR2 as YYREEE (reference sequence). Deletions cut 0 bases from V and 2 bases from J, with 14 bases between. The CDR3 loop spans 17 amino acids. This CDR3 is CASSLATGRGTNEKLFF. The CDR3 DNA sequence: TGTGCCAGCAGCTTGGCCACGGGGCGCGGGACTAATGAAAAACTGTTTTTT.

The chain links TRBV5-1 to TRBJ1-1; D is undetermined. The ends were cut back, 4 bases at V and 2 bases at J, with 18 bases in the middle. Germline V gene lookup returns CDR1 SGHRS and CDR2 YFSETQ. This CDR3 spans 16 amino acids. CDR3 amino acids: CASSPSGWYGNTEAFF. The CDR3 DNA is TGCGCCAGCAGCCCGAGTGGATGGTACGGCAACACTGAAGCTTTCTTT.

The chain employs TRBV7-9 and TRBJ1-4; D gene uncertain. This CDR3 spans 14 amino acids. Per germline, CDR1 SEHNR and CDR2 FQNEAQ (reference sequence). With 5 bases removed from V and 4 bases from J, the gap between germline ends came to 11 bases. The CDR3 here is CASSVGTFNEKLFF. CDR3 bases: TGTGCCAGCAGCGTCGGTACCTTTAATGAAAAACTGTTTTTT.

The chain carries TRBV4-3 and TRBJ1-2; TRBD1 matches 10 bases. Losses at the gene ends were 0 bases for V and 6 bases for J; bases not matched to a gene: 10. This CDR3 contains 17 residues. From germline, CDR1 is LGHNA and CDR2 YSLEER. The CDR3 bases are TGCGCCAGCAGCCAAGAACCGGGACAGGGGTTACGTAATGGCTACACCTTC. The encoded protein is CASSQEPGQGLRNGYTF.

The chain has TRBV6-6 and TRBJ2-6; no definite D call. CDR1 is MNHNY and CDR2 is SVGAGI in the germline V gene (reference sequence). Trimming took 3 bases from V and 2 from J, leaving 2 bases between them. The CDR3 loop spans 13 amino acids. The CDR3 protein is CASSYTGANVLTF. CDR3 in DNA: TGTGCCAGCAGTTATACTGGGGCCAACGTCCTGACTTTC.

The chain combines TRBV5-1 with TRBJ1-1; TRBD1 aligns across 8 bases. V gave up 0 bases and J gave up 0 bases; unmatched junction bases: 1. The CDR3 is made up of 15 amino acids. Germline CDR1 SGHRS, CDR2 YFSETQ. The CDR3 DNA reads TGCGCCAGCAGCTTGGAGGGACAGGTGAACACTGAAGCTTTCTTT. Protein sequence: CASSLEGQVNTEAFF.

The V gene is TRBV27, the J gene TRBJ2-7; TRBD1 agrees at 7 bases. The CDR3 totals 12 residues. CDR1 MNHEY and CDR2 SMNVEV come from the germline V gene (reference sequence). Unmatched junction bases numbered 9, after V lost 4 bases and J lost 12 bases. Here the CDR3 DNA reads TGTGCCAGCAGTTCGACAGGGCGACAAACGTACTTC. Its translation: CASSSTGRQTYF.

The chain carries TRBV28 and TRBJ2-7; 8 bases agree with TRBD1. CDR1 MDHEN and CDR2 SYDVKM come from the germline V gene. Trimming took 5 bases from V and 5 from J; bases not matched to a gene: 5. The length of the CDR3 is 13 residues. In DNA form, the CDR3 reads TGTGCCAGCAGTATACAGGGGGAACACGAGCAGTACTTC. It encodes CASSIQGEHEQYF.

This clone was counted a single time. The chain employs TRBV5-6 and TRBJ2-2, with D possibly called TRBD1 or TRBD2 (5 bases each). CDR3 size: 14 residues. The germline V and J ends were trimmed by 4 bases and 7 bases, with 14 bases remaining between them. Germline CDR1 is SGHDT and CDR2 is YYEEEE. CDR3 region: CASSPGTLFGELFF. In nucleotides, the CDR3 is TGTGCCAGCAGCCCCGGGACGCTTTTCGGGGAGCTGTTTTTT.

J is TRBJ2-1 and V is TRBV10-2; possibly TRBD1 for D (6 bases). This CDR3 has 17 residues. Trimming shortened V by 5 bases and J by 2 bases, and 19 bases separated the two germline ends. CDR1 and CDR2 (germline): WSHSY, SAAADI. The CDR3 sequence is CASSQRNLRDTYNEQFF. The CDR3 DNA reads TGCGCCAGCAGTCAAAGGAATCTCCGGGACACCTACAATGAGCAGTTCTTC.

This sequence joins TRBV9 and TRBJ2-1; 9 bases are shared with TRBD2. CDR1 and CDR2 (germline): SGDLS, YYNGEE. The J segment lost 0 bases and the V segment lost 0 bases, leaving 7 bases of the junction unmatched. This CDR3 is 18 amino acids long. CDR3 sequence (DNA): TGTGCCAGCAGCGTAGTTAGCGGGGGCCTGAGCTCCTACAATGAGCAGTTCTTC. Its protein is CASSVVSGGLSSYNEQFF.

V usage is TRBV6-5 and J usage is TRBJ1-1; possibly TRBD1 for D (5 bases). The germline CDR1 and CDR2 sequences are MNHEY and SVGAGI. The CDR3 has 15 amino acids. V shed 5 bases and J shed 4 bases, with 17 bases lying between them. The CDR3: CASSRNRLAGTEAFF. The CDR3 DNA reads as TGTGCCAGCAGTCGTAACAGGCTTGCGGGCACTGAAGCTTTCTTT.

A word on this clone: This same CDR3 is encoded by further DNA sequences in the sample. This sequence joins TRBV30 and TRBJ1-1, with D hard to call. V was cut by 0 bases and J by 1 base, with 9 bases left in between. Germline CDR1 reads GTSNPN; CDR2 reads SVGIG (reference sequence). The CDR3 has 14 residues. The CDR3 is CAWSVRAGNTEAFF. Written as DNA, the CDR3 is TGTGCCTGGAGTGTAAGGGCGGGGAACACTGAAGCTTTCTTT.

The CDR3 protein is CASSQTDRSIAIEAFF. As DNA, the CDR3 is TGCGCCAGCAGCCAGACGGACAGATCAATTGCTATAGAAGCTTTCTTT. The chain carries TRBV4-1 and TRBJ1-1; a possible D gene is TRBD1 (6 bases). Looked up from germline, CDR1 is MGHRA and CDR2 is YSYEKL. V lost 3 bases and J 8 bases, leaving 22 bases between the germline ends. The CDR3 totals 16 residues.

This chain connects TRBV4-3 to TRBJ2-4; D gene ambiguous. This CDR3 has 15 residues. CDR1 and CDR2 from the germline V gene are LGHNA and YSLEER. Deletions cut 2 bases from V and 6 bases from J, with 14 bases between. The CDR3 reads CASSQQRSSANIQYF. The DNA of the CDR3 is TGCGCCAGCAGCCAACAAAGATCCTCGGCAAACATTCAGTACTTC.

The rearrangement joins TRBV29-1 to TRBJ1-4; TRBD1 is a possible D gene (5 bases). The germline V and J ends were trimmed by 6 bases and 0 bases, with 11 bases remaining between them. Germline values: CDR1 SQVTM, CDR2 ANQGSEA. This CDR3 has 14 amino acids. DNA of the CDR3: TGCAGCGTCGGGTTGGGACCAACTAATGAAAAACTGTTTTTT. It encodes CSVGLGPTNEKLFF.

V is TRBV29-1 and J is TRBJ2-2; 9 nucleotides line up with TRBD1. Per germline, CDR1 SQVTM and CDR2 ANQGSEA. CDR3 length: 14 residues. J lost 0 bases, V lost 7 bases, and 3 bases had no gene match. The CDR3 is CSAGQGPNTGELFF. The CDR3 nucleotides are TGCAGCGCAGGACAGGGGCCGAACACCGGGGAGCTGTTTTTT.

With regard to this clone: An end of the junction differs from the germline gene, which may be a read error. V is TRBV6-4 and J is TRBJ2-2; possible D gene TRBD1, 6 bases. Per germline, CDR1 MRHNA and CDR2 SNTAGT. CDR3 length: 16 amino acids. The CDR3 protein is CASSEGTLRDTGELFF. CDR3 DNA sequence: TGTGCCAGCAGTGAAGGGACCCTTCGGGACACCGGGGAGTTGTTTTTT.

This chain connects TRBV7-2 to TRBJ2-2; D not certain. V was cut by 3 bases and J by 5 bases, with 4 bases left in between. Germline CDR1 is SGHTA and CDR2 is FQGNSA. The CDR3 has 12 amino acids. CDR3 sequence reads: CASSFSTGELFF. The CDR3 bases are TGTGCCAGCAGCTTCTCTACCGGGGAGCTGTTTTTT.